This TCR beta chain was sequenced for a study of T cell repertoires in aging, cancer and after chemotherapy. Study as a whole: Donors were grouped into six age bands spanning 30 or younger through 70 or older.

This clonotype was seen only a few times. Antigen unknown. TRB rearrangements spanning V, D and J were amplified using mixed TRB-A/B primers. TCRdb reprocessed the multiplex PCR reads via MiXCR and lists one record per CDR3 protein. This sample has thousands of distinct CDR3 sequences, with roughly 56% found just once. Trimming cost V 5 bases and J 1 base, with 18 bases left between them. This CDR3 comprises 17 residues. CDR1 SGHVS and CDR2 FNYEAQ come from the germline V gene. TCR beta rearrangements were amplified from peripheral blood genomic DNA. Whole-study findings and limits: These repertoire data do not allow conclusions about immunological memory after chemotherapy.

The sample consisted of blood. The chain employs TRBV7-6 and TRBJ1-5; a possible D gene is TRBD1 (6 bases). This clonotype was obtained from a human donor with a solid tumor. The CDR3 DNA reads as TGTGCCAGCAGCGCAGTTGCGGGGGCGTTCAGCAATCAGCCCCAGCATTTT. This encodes CASSAVAGAFSNQPQHF.